This entry lists 18 T cell receptor beta chains sequenced from one sample in a study of T cell responses to AZD1222 COVID-19 vaccine. Assay: immunoSEQ multiplex PCR; the TCRdb copy retains only in-frame clones and omits some. The sample includes 75,000 to 90,000 clones, 80% to 90% of them seen just once. The sample in question was peripheral blood, obtained on day 0 of AZD1222 vaccination. These receptors were taken from an adult in good health.

The V call is TRBV14, the J call TRBJ1-1; TRBD1 is a possible D gene (5 bases). Germline V gene data show CDR1 as SGHDN and CDR2 as FVKESK. The CDR3 loop spans 12 amino acids. Deletions cut 4 bases from V and 5 bases from J, with 8 bases between. For the CDR3, the DNA is TGTGCCAGCAGCCGGGGCGCGACTGAAGCTTTCTTT. Translated, it gives CASSRGATEAFF.

This chain connects TRBV7-9 to TRBJ1-6, with D possibly TRBD1 on 6 matching bases. Trimming left V 5 bases short and J 8 bases short, with 13 bases between. This CDR3 has 14 amino acids. Germline V gene data show CDR1 as SEHNR and CDR2 as FQNEAQ (reference sequence). This CDR3 reads CASSPVAGDSPLHF. The CDR3 region has the DNA TGTGCCAGCAGCCCAGTGGCAGGGGATTCACCCCTCCACTTT.

This clone was detected once. The V call is TRBV7-9, the J call TRBJ1-1; TRBD1 might be the D (5 bases). V dropped 4 bases and J dropped 0 bases, with 15 bases sitting between them. Germline loops: CDR1 SEHNR, CDR2 FQNEAQ (reference sequence). The CDR3 extends over 16 amino acids. The CDR3 reads CASSSLGGSMNTEAFF. The CDR3, as DNA: TGTGCCAGCAGCTCCCTCGGGGGATCTATGAACACTGAAGCTTTCTTT.

The gene calls are TRBV15 and TRBJ1-4; D not resolved. This CDR3 comprises 15 residues. Trimming took 1 base from V and 1 from J, leaving 7 bases between them. The germline V gene encodes CDR1 LNHNV and CDR2 YYDKDF (reference sequence). CDR3 coding DNA: TGTGCCACCAGCAGAGGCGCGGGAACTAATGAAAAACTGTTTTTT. This codes for CATSRGAGTNEKLFF.

J is TRBJ1-1 and V is TRBV19; D unclear. The CDR3 has 12 amino acids. The V end was cut by 9 bases, the J end by 4 bases, with 12 bases between. Germline lookup yields CDR1 LNHDA and CDR2 SQIVND (reference sequence). The CDR3 DNA reads TGTGCCAGCCGCGACCCGGGCACTGAAGCTTTCTTT. This gives the protein CASRDPGTEAFF.

V gene TRBV2 combines with J gene TRBJ1-2; D unclear. The germline gives CDR1 SNHLY, CDR2 FYNNEI. The V and J ends lost 4 bases and 7 bases respectively, with 13 bases between them. The length of the CDR3 is 13 residues. The DNA of the CDR3 is TGTGCCAGCAGTGCCCCATTGAGGGTTGGCTACACCTTC. It yields the protein CASSAPLRVGYTF.

The chain employs TRBV5-4 and TRBJ1-1, with TRBD1 identical over 9 bases. This CDR3 has 17 amino acids. Germline V gives CDR1 SGHNT, CDR2 YYREEE (reference sequence). J lost 4 bases, V lost 4 bases, and 14 bases had no gene match. The CDR3 reads CASSMGTGSGLSTEAFF. The CDR3 coding sequence is TGTGCCAGCAGCATGGGGACAGGGAGTGGATTGAGCACTGAAGCTTTCTTT.

The chain links TRBV25-1 to TRBJ2-2; D may match TRBD1 or TRBD2 (5 bases each). The CDR3 runs 16 residues. V lost 2 bases and J lost 5, with 15 bases in between. Germline V gene data show CDR1 as MGHDK and CDR2 as SYGVNS. Here the CDR3 DNA reads TGTGCCAGCAGTGAACCGGTGGGGGACGGGACCGGGGAGCTGTTTTTT. Its protein product is CASSEPVGDGTGELFF.

V usage is TRBV12-3 or TRBV12-4 and J usage is TRBJ1-5; D call uncertain. CDR3 length: 13 residues. Trimming pared 2 bases from V and 0 bases from J, leaving 2 bases between. This CDR3 reads CASSLYSNQPQHF. Here the CDR3 DNA reads TGTGCCAGCAGTTTATATAGCAATCAGCCCCAGCATTTT.

The count of this clone is one. The chain joins TRBV24-1 to TRBJ2-1; 7 nucleotides align to TRBD2. CDR1 KGHDR and CDR2 SFDVKD come from the germline V gene. The V segment lost 3 bases and the J segment 2 bases; nucleotides outside the gene matches: 6. The CDR3 is made up of 16 amino acids. CDR3 sequence reads: CATSDDLAETYNEQFF. Here the CDR3 DNA reads TGTGCCACCAGTGATGACCTAGCGGAGACCTACAATGAGCAGTTCTTC.

This chain joins TRBV24-1 and TRBJ1-6, with D hard to call. The CDR3 runs 15 residues. Per the germline V gene, CDR1 is KGHDR and CDR2 is SFDVKD. Trimming cost V 0 bases and J 7 bases, with 9 bases left between them. The CDR3 DNA follows: TGTGCCACCAGTGATTTGGATCGGTTGAATTCACCCCTCCACTTT. Amino acids: CATSDLDRLNSPLHF.

This chain connects TRBV19 to TRBJ2-1; TRBD2 aligns across 13 bases. Germline V gives CDR1 LNHDA, CDR2 SQIVND (reference sequence). V was pared by 5 bases and J by 8 bases, with 6 bases of the junction left unmatched. The CDR3 consists of 15 residues. The CDR3 nucleotides read TGTGCCAGTAGTGCGGGACTAGCGGGGAGGGATGAGCAGTTCTTC. Its translation is CASSAGLAGRDEQFF. The variable domain in full, completed from reference TRBV19 and TRBJ2-1, reads DGGITQSPKYLFRKEGQNVTLSCEQNLNHDAMYWYRQDPGQGLRLIYYSQIVNDFQKGDIAEGYSVSREKKESFPLTVTSAQKNPTAFYLCASSAGLAGRDEQFFGPGTRLTVL.

This chain joins TRBV11-2 and TRBJ1-5; D not certain. Looked up from germline, CDR1 is SGHAT and CDR2 is FQNNGV. There are 14 residues in the CDR3. The V and J ends lost 5 bases and 0 bases respectively, with 8 bases between them. CDR3 DNA: TGTGCCAGCAGCCGAGGTGTTAGCAATCAGCCCCAGCATTTT. Protein sequence: CASSRGVSNQPQHF.

The J gene is TRBJ1-5, the V gene TRBV6-1, with unresolved D. Per the germline V gene, CDR1 is MNHNS and CDR2 is SASEGT. The germline V and J ends were trimmed by 2 bases and 3 bases, with 11 bases remaining between them. The length of the CDR3 is 15 residues. The CDR3 sequence: CASSENRGFNQPQHF. The CDR3 nucleotides read TGTGCCAGCAGTGAAAATCGGGGTTTCAATCAGCCCCAGCATTTT.

This chain connects TRBV12-5 to TRBJ2-5, with no clear D. CDR1 LGHNT and CDR2 FRNRAP come from the germline V gene. V was clipped by 1 base and J by 1 base, with 7 bases between them. The CDR3 is 14 amino acids. DNA for the CDR3: TGTGCTAGTGGTTTGGGGGGATTCCAAGAGACCCAGTACTTC. Protein: CASGLGGFQETQYF.

The chain recombines TRBV9 with TRBJ2-1; TRBD1 agrees at 7 bases. The CDR3 has 15 residues. V shed 0 bases and J 3 bases; nucleotides not matched to a gene: 3. The V gene's germline CDR1 is SGDLS and CDR2 YYNGEE. The CDR3 DNA reads TGTGCCAGCAGCGTAGGGACAGGAGTCTACAATGAGCAGTTCTTC. This translates into CASSVGTGVYNEQFF.

This clone was counted between two and nine times. V gene TRBV19 combines with J gene TRBJ1-2; D gene ambiguous. This CDR3 region has 12 residues. Between the trimmed V and J ends, which lost 3 bases and 4 bases, there was a span of 6 bases. The germline CDR1 and CDR2 sequences are LNHDA and SQIVND (reference sequence). The CDR3: CASSMDRYGYTF. In nucleotides, the CDR3 is TGTGCCAGTAGTATGGACCGCTATGGCTACACCTTC.

The J gene is TRBJ1-1, the V gene TRBV6-5; the D gene is possibly TRBD1 (5 bases). Germline CDR1 is MNHEY and CDR2 is SVGAGI. The CDR3 length is 14 residues. V was trimmed by 7 bases and J by 0 bases, leaving 12 bases between them. The CDR3 protein is CASTTGGVNTEAFF. The DNA for the CDR3 is TGTGCCAGCACCACGGGGGGTGTGAACACTGAAGCTTTCTTT.